This entry lists 28 T cell receptor beta chains sequenced from one sample in a study of Ad26.COV2.S vaccination and SARS-CoV-2 variants. Described treatment: 15 to 20 received Ad26.COV2.S at low or high dose, single or two shots; 5 received placebo; per-sample allocation not given. Vaccine and placebo recipients were sampled on day 63 after the first injection. Libraries were prepared by immunoSEQ multiplex PCR; TCRdb keeps only in-frame clonotypes and omits some of them. The sample includes 200,000 to 300,000 clones, around 88% of them seen just once. The sequencing used peripheral blood, collected in a trial of Ad26.COV2.S vaccine versus placebo. The source is a person aged 18-65 years who received the Ad26.COV2.S COVID-19 vaccine or a placebo.

V gene TRBV4-2 combines with J gene TRBJ1-1; 7 nucleotides line up with TRBD1. Germline CDR1 and CDR2: LGHNA and YNFKEQ. V lost 1 base, J lost 3 bases, and 5 bases stayed unmatched. The CDR3 is 15 residues long. The CDR3: CASSQADRVDTEAFF. CDR3 DNA sequence: TGTGCCAGCAGCCAAGCTGACAGGGTGGACACTGAAGCTTTCTTT.

The chain joins TRBV7-9 to TRBJ2-7; D is possibly TRBD1 or TRBD2 (7 bases each). This CDR3 has 16 amino acids. V gave up 2 bases and J gave up 0 bases, with 14 bases separating them. Germline V CDR1 and CDR2: SEHNR, FQNEAQ (reference sequence). The CDR3 DNA sequence: TGTGCCAGCAGCTTAAAGGGAGGGGACAGCTCCTACGAGCAGTACTTC. It codes for CASSLKGGDSSYEQYF. Combining the CDR3 with reference TRBV7-9 and TRBJ2-7 gives the whole variable domain DTGVSQNPRHKITKRGQNVTFRCDPISEHNRLYWYRQTLGQGPEFLTYFQNEAQLEKSRLLSDRFSAERPKGSFSTLEIQRTEQGDSAMYLCASSLKGGDSSYEQYFGPGTRLTVT.

This rearrangement joins TRBV27 to TRBJ2-1; D uncertain. The CDR3 has 14 residues. Between the trimmed V and J ends, which lost 7 bases and 10 bases, there was a span of 20 bases. The germline V gene has CDR1 MNHEY and CDR2 SMNVEV (reference sequence). The CDR3 reads CASNQRGSRKEQFF. CDR3 nucleotides: TGTGCCAGCAACCAAAGAGGTAGTCGGAAGGAGCAGTTCTTC.

This chain uses TRBV25-1 with TRBJ2-5; TRBD2 matches 10 bases. The V and J ends lost 0 bases and 1 base, in that order; junction bases with no gene match: 5. In germline, CDR1 is MGHDK, CDR2 SYGVNS. The CDR3 consists of 17 residues. The DNA for the CDR3 is TGTGCCAGCAGTGAATATCATTCTAGCGGGAGCCAAGAGACCCAGTACTTC. Its translation: CASSEYHSSGSQETQYF.

The chain couples TRBV10-3 to TRBJ1-3, with TRBD1 matching over 8 bases. The CDR3 is made up of 19 amino acids. Germline trimming cut 3 bases from V and 1 base from J; bases unmatched to any gene: 14. CDR1 and CDR2 from the germline V gene are ENHRY and SYGVKD. CDR3 sequence reads: CAISDVTRTGTVSGNTIYF. The CDR3 DNA follows: TGTGCCATCAGTGATGTCACCAGGACAGGGACTGTTTCTGGAAACACCATATATTTT.

V usage is TRBV27 and J usage is TRBJ2-5, with TRBD2 matching over 14 bases. The CDR3 runs 17 residues. In germline, CDR1 is MNHEY, CDR2 SMNVEV (reference sequence). Trimming took 6 bases from V and 4 from J; bases not matched to a gene: 10. This CDR3 is CASSDGTSGRWGETQYF. The DNA for the CDR3 is TGTGCCAGCAGCGATGGGACTAGCGGGAGATGGGGAGAGACCCAGTACTTC.

This chain links TRBV6-5 with TRBJ1-4; 9 positions agree with TRBD1. The V and J ends lost 6 bases and 6 bases, in that order; junction bases with no gene match: 2. The CDR3 runs 13 residues. Germline V gene lookup returns CDR1 MNHEY and CDR2 SVGAGI. CDR3 nucleotide sequence: TGTGCCAGCAGCCGGGACAGGGATGAAAAACTGTTTTTT. Protein: CASSRDRDEKLFF.

The V call is TRBV19, the J call TRBJ1-2; 7 nucleotides match TRBD1. Trimming took 11 bases from V and 2 from J; bases not matched to a gene: 8. This CDR3 has 13 residues. Germline CDR1 and CDR2: LNHDA and SQIVND (reference sequence). The CDR3 region has the DNA TGTGCCTCACACCGAGGGGGCAACTATGGCTACACCTTC. Protein product: CASHRGGNYGYTF.

This rearrangement joins TRBV4-1 to TRBJ1-3; 9 nucleotides line up with TRBD1. The CDR3 extends over 19 amino acids. Germline V CDR1 and CDR2: MGHRA, YSYEKL. Trimming took 0 bases from V and 0 from J; bases not matched to a gene: 9. The CDR3 protein is CASSQDRGQGSHSGNTIYF. CDR3 DNA: TGCGCCAGCAGCCAAGATCGTGGACAGGGGTCACACTCTGGAAACACCATATATTTT.

The rearrangement links TRBV5-6 to TRBJ1-1, with 7 bases identical to TRBD1. V lost 4 bases and J lost 2; bases outside the gene matches: 8. CDR1 SGHDT and CDR2 YYEEEE come from the germline V gene. This CDR3 is 15 amino acids long. The DNA of the CDR3 is TGTGCCAGCAGCCCCTTTGACAGGGAAAACACTGAAGCTTTCTTT. As protein: CASSPFDRENTEAFF. Full variable domain (remainder filled in from reference TRBV5-6 and TRBJ1-1): DAGVTQSPTHLIKTRGQQVTLRCSPKSGHDTVSWYQQALGQGPQFIFQYYEEEERQRGNFPDRFSGHQFPNYSSELNVNALLLGDSALYLCASSPFDRENTEAFFGQGTRLTVV.

The chain employs TRBV9 and TRBJ1-1, with 9 nucleotides matching TRBD1. V lost 1 base, J lost 4 bases, and 5 bases stayed unmatched. The germline V gene encodes CDR1 SGDLS and CDR2 YYNGEE. The CDR3 consists of 15 residues. As DNA, the CDR3 is TGTGCCAGCAGCGTATCAGGACAGGGGATCACTGAAGCTTTCTTT. This codes for CASSVSGQGITEAFF.

The V and J genes are TRBV5-4 and TRBJ2-5; TRBD2 agrees at 8 bases. The CDR3 is made up of 15 amino acids. Germline V gives CDR1 SGHNT, CDR2 YYREEE (reference sequence). J lost 4 bases, V lost 2 bases, and 7 bases had no gene match. Written as DNA, the CDR3 is TGTGCCAGCAGCTTCCGTCTAGCGGGTGCAGAGACCCAGTACTTC. This gives the protein CASSFRLAGAETQYF.

The J gene is TRBJ2-3, the V gene TRBV6-9, with no clear D. V lost 8 bases and J 0 bases, leaving 15 bases between the germline ends. The length of the CDR3 is 15 residues. Germline lookup yields CDR1 MNHGY and CDR2 SVAAGI. CDR3 in DNA: TGTGCCAGCTCCCTACGAGCCACAAGCACAGATACGCAGTATTTT. It encodes CASSLRATSTDTQYF.

The rearrangement links TRBV19 to TRBJ1-6; perhaps TRBD1 as D (6 bases). Germline V gene sequence: CDR1 LNHDA, CDR2 SQIVND (reference sequence). Trimming stripped 6 bases from V and 4 bases from J, with 10 bases between. The CDR3 runs to 14 residues. The CDR3 sequence is CASSSQGYNSPLHF. The CDR3 bases are TGTGCCAGTAGCTCACAGGGTTATAATTCACCCCTCCACTTT.

By share, this clone counts as medium-sized. V and J are TRBV7-2 and TRBJ2-5, with unresolved D. The CDR3 length is 14 residues. V lost 1 base and J 1 base, leaving 7 bases between the germline ends. Germline V lookup: CDR1 SGHTA, CDR2 FQGNSA. The DNA of the CDR3 is TGTGCCAGCAGCTTAGGACACGGCCAAGAGACCCAGTACTTC. Its protein product is CASSLGHGQETQYF.

V is TRBV5-6 and J is TRBJ2-5; D may be TRBD1 or TRBD2 (5 bases each). The V gene's germline CDR1 is SGHDT and CDR2 YYEEEE. The CDR3 loop spans 16 amino acids. The ends were cut back, 4 bases at V and 2 bases at J, with 18 bases in the middle. The CDR3 sequence: CASSLRDGGFQETQYF. The CDR3, as DNA: TGTGCCAGCAGCCTCCGGGACGGAGGCTTTCAAGAGACCCAGTACTTC. Full variable domain (rest looked up from reference TRBV5-6 and TRBJ2-5): DAGVTQSPTHLIKTRGQQVTLRCSPKSGHDTVSWYQQALGQGPQFIFQYYEEEERQRGNFPDRFSGHQFPNYSSELNVNALLLGDSALYLCASSLRDGGFQETQYFGPGTRLLVL.

In DNA, the CDR3 is TGTGCTACTGCAGGGGACACAGATACGCAGTATTTT. Translation gives CATAGDTDTQYF. The V gene is TRBV27, the J gene TRBJ2-3; D possibly corresponds to TRBD1 (6 bases). The germline V gene encodes CDR1 MNHEY and CDR2 SMNVEV (reference sequence). The CDR3 is made up of 12 amino acids.

This chain links TRBV7-3 with TRBJ2-2; 9 nucleotides line up with TRBD2. The V and J ends lost 1 base and 7 bases, in that order; junction bases with no gene match: 4. CDR1 is SGHTA and CDR2 is FQGTGA in the germline V gene. The CDR3 runs 15 residues. The CDR3 DNA reads as TGTGCCAGCAGCTTAATGGCGGGAGGGTACGGGGAGCTGTTTTTT. Translating it yields CASSLMAGGYGELFF. The complete variable domain, with remaining parts taken from reference TRBV7-3 and TRBJ2-2, reads GAGVSQTPSNKVTEKGKYVELRCDPISGHTALYWYRQSLGQGPEFLIYFQGTGAADDSGLPNDRFFAVRPEGSVSTLKIQRTERGDSAVYLCASSLMAGGYGELFFGEGSRLTVL.

This chain uses TRBV27 with TRBJ2-5; TRBD1 aligns across 12 bases. V lost 4 bases and J lost 6; bases outside the gene matches: 6. CDR1 and CDR2 from the germline V gene are MNHEY and SMNVEV (reference sequence). The CDR3 runs to 15 residues. The CDR3 loop reads CASSSGTGGLQTQYF. Here the CDR3 DNA reads TGTGCCAGCAGTTCGGGGACAGGGGGCCTGCAGACCCAGTACTTC.

V gene TRBV6-5 combines with J gene TRBJ2-2; D remains ambiguous. The CDR3 is 13 residues long. The V and J ends lost 6 bases and 4 bases respectively, with 9 bases between them. Germline V gene sequence: CDR1 MNHEY, CDR2 SVGAGI. CDR3 bases: TGTGCCAGCAGGCCCGTGGTCACCGGGGAGCTGTTTTTT. Its translation is CASRPVVTGELFF.

This clone was observed once. The rearrangement uses TRBV7-2 and TRBJ1-2, with 7 nucleotides matching TRBD1. In germline, CDR1 is SGHTA, CDR2 FQGNSA. This CDR3 has 15 residues. The V gene end was trimmed by 4 bases and the J gene end by 3 bases; junction bases not matched to a gene: 8. The CDR3 loop reads CASSYRTGQDYGYTF. DNA for the CDR3: TGTGCCAGCAGCTACCGGACAGGACAAGACTATGGCTACACCTTC.

The genes are TRBV6-2 or TRBV6-3 and TRBJ2-2; D not resolved. CDR3 length: 15 residues. Germline V lookup: CDR1 MNHEY, CDR2 SVGEGT. Trimming removed 4 bases at V and 3 bases at J, with 12 bases between. The CDR3 DNA follows: TGTGCCAGCAGTTCCATCATAGATTACACCGGGGAGCTGTTTTTT. This gives the protein CASSSIIDYTGELFF.

The chain carries TRBV7-2 and TRBJ2-3; TRBD2 matches at 14 bases. This CDR3 is built from 17 residues. V was pared by 4 bases and J by 0 bases, with 3 bases of the junction left unmatched. Germline V gene sequence: CDR1 SGHTA, CDR2 FQGNSA. CDR3 sequence: CASSWTSGGSSTDTQYF. Here the CDR3 DNA reads TGTGCCAGCAGCTGGACTAGCGGGGGGTCTAGCACAGATACGCAGTATTTT. The full variable domain, completed using reference TRBV7-2 and TRBJ2-3, is GAGVSQSPSNKVTEKGKDVELRCDPISGHTALYWYRQSLGQGLEFLIYFQGNSAPDKSGLPSDRFSAERTGGSVSTLTIQRTQQEDSAVYLCASSWTSGGSSTDTQYFGPGTRLTVL.

The chain employs TRBV2 and TRBJ2-2, with no clear D. CDR3 length: 11 residues. CDR1 is SNHLY, CDR2 FYNNEI, per germline. V gave up 7 bases and J gave up 8 bases, with 8 bases separating them. CDR3 nucleotides: TGTGCCAGCACTCGACAAGGGGAGCTGTTTTTT. Translation: CASTRQGELFF.

This chain links TRBV19 with TRBJ2-7; 13 bases map to TRBD2. V lost 2 bases and J lost 4; bases outside the gene matches: 11. The CDR3 loop spans 18 amino acids. Per the germline V gene, CDR1 is LNHDA and CDR2 is SQIVND (reference sequence). The DNA of the CDR3 is TGTGCCAGTAGTATACCCTATGGACTAGCGGGAGCCGGTTACGAGCAGTACGTC. Translation: CASSIPYGLAGAGYEQYV.

This chain links TRBV7-2 with TRBJ2-1; D is possibly TRBD1 or TRBD2 (5 bases each). Germline lookup yields CDR1 SGHTA and CDR2 FQGNSA. The CDR3 length is 13 residues. Trimming removed 1 base from V and 13 bases from J, with 14 bases in between. The CDR3 bases are TGTGCCAGCAGCTTAGACGGGGCCATGGGACAGTTCTTC. Amino acid sequence: CASSLDGAMGQFF.

This chain links TRBV4-1 with TRBJ2-7; D gene ambiguous. Trimming removed 0 bases from V and 3 bases from J, with 3 bases in between. CDR1 is MGHRA, CDR2 YSYEKL, per germline. This CDR3 region has 12 residues. CDR3: CASSQDSYEQYF. The CDR3, as DNA: TGCGCCAGCAGCCAAGACAGCTACGAGCAGTACTTC.

The CDR3 DNA is TGTGCCAGGGGTATGGGGGGAGAAGCAGATACGCAGTATTTT. It yields the protein CARGMGGEADTQYF. J is TRBJ2-3 and V is TRBV2; D might be TRBD2 (6 bases). This CDR3 spans 14 amino acids. Germline CDR1 is SNHLY and CDR2 is FYNNEI. V gave up 9 bases and J gave up 4 bases, with 17 bases separating them.